The sequence of this TCR beta chain was determined in a study of a mutant IDH1 vaccine in newly diagnosed glioma. Background on the study: Vaccinations, eight in total, occurred in weeks 1, 3, 5, 7, 11, 15, 19, 23. Treated patients, averaging 40.4 years, were about 60% male and about 40% female. Earlier therapy was either radiotherapy, temozolomide, or both, and most got both.

CDR1 is SGHRS and CDR2 is YFSETQ in the germline V gene. The CDR3 totals 14 residues. Trimming removed 5 bases at V and 2 bases at J, with 13 bases between. Here immunoSEQ multiplex PCR was the method, and the copy in TCRdb shows in-frame clones only, minus some. The sample records about 40,000 clones, roughly 84% being singletons. Time point meaning: week 11, during vaccination. The vaccine gave 300 ug of a 20-mer mutant IDH1 peptide subcutaneously per dose. Worth noting for this clone: Its antigen remains unknown.

This material consisted of PBMCs, taken from a glioma patient whose treatment included an IDH1 peptide vaccine. The rearrangement uses TRBV5-1 and TRBJ1-2, with no clear D. The source is a man aged 35 to 55 with glioma. The CDR3 DNA sequence: TGCGCCAGCAGTCAGGACGGATTGAACTATGGCTACACCTTC. Amino acids: CASSQDGLNYGYTF.